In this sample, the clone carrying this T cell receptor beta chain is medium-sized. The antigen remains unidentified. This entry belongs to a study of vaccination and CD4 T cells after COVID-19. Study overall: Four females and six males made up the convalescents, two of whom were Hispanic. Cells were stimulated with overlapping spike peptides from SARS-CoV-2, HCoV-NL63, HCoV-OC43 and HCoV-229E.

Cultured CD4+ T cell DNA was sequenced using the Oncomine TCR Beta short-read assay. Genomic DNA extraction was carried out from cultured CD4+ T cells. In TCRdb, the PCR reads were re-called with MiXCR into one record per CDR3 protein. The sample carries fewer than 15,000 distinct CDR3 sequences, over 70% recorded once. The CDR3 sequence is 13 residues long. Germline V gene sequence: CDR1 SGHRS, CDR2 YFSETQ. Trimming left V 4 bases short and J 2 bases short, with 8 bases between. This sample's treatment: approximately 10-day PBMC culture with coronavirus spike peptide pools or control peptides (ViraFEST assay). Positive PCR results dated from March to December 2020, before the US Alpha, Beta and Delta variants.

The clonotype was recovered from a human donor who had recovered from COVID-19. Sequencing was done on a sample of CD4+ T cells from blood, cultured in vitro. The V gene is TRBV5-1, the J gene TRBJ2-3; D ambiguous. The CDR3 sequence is CASSPGYTDTQYF. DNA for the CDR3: TGCGCCAGCAGCCCGGGTTACACAGATACGCAGTATTTT. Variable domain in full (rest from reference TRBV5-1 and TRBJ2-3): KAGVTQTPRYLIKTRGQQVTLSCSPISGHRSVSWYQQTPGQGLQFLFEYFSETQRNKGNFPGRFSGRQFSNSRSEMNVSTLELGDSALYLCASSPGYTDTQYFGPGTRLTVL.